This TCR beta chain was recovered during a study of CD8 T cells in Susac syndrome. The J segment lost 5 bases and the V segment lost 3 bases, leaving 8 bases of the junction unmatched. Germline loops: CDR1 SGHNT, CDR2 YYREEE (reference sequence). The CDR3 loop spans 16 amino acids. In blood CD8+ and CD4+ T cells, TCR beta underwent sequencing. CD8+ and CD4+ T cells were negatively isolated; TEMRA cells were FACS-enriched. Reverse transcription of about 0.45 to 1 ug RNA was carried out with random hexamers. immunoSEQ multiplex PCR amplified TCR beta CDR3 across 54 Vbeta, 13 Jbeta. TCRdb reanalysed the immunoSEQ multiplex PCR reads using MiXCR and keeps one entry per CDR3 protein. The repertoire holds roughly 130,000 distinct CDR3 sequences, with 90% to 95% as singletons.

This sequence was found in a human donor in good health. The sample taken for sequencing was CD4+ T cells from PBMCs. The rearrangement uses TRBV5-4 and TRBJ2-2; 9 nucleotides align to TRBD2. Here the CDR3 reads CASSSLAGLGTGELFF. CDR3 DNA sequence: TGTGCCAGCAGCTCACTAGCGGGCTTAGGGACCGGGGAGCTGTTTTTT.